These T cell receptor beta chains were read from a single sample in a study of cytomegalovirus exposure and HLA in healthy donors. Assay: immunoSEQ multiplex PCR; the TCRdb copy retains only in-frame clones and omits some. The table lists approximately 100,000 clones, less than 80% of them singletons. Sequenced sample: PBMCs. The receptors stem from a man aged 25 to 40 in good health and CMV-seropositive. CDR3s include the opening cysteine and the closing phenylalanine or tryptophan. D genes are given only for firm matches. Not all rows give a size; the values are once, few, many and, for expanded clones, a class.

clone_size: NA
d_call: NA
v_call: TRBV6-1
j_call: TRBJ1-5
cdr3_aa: CASSDGGISNQPQHF
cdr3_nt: TGTGCCAGCAGTGATGGAGGGATCAGCAATCAGCCCCAGCACTTT

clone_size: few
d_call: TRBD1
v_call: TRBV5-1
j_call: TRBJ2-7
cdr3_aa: CASSLWGQGSNEQYF
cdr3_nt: TGCGCCAGCAGCTTGTGGGGACAGGGGTCCAACGAGCAGTACTTC

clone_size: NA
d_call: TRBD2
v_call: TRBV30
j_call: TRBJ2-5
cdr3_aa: CAWSTGTKQYF
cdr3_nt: TGTGCCTGGAGCACCGGGACTAAGCAGTACTTC

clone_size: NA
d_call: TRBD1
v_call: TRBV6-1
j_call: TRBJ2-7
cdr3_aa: CASSMDRGGYEQYF
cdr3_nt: TGTGCCAGCAGTATGGACAGGGGGGGGTACGAGCAGTACTTC

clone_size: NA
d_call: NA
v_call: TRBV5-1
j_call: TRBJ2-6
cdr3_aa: CASSLAGTSGANVLTF
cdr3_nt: TGCGCCAGCAGCTTGGCCGGGACTTCTGGGGCCAACGTCCTGACTTTC

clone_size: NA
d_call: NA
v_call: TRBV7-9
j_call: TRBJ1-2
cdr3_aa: CASTPGGGYTF
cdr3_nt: TGTGCCAGCACCCCGGGGGGTGGCTACACCTTC

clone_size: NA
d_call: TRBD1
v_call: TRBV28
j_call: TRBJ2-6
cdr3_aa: CAIGQGNSGANVLTF
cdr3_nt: TGTGCCATCGGACAGGGTAATTCTGGGGCCAACGTCCTGACTTTC

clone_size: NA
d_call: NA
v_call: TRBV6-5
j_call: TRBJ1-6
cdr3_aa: CASSYSVENSPLHF
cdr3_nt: TGTGCCAGCAGTTACTCGGTAGAGAATTCACCCCTCCACTTT

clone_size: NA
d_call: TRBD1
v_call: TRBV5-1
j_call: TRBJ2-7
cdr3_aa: CASSSHRDRITYEQYF
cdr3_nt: TGCGCCAGCAGCTCACACCGGGACAGGATAACCTACGAGCAGTACTTC

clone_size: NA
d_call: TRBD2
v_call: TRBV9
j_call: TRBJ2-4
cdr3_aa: CASSVSGGADTKNIQYF
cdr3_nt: TGTGCCAGCAGCGTTAGCGGGGGGGCCGATACCAAAAACATTCAGTACTTC

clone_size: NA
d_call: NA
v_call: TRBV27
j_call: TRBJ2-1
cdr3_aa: CASSLGGYNEQFF
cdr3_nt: TGTGCCAGCAGTTTAGGCGGATACAATGAGCAGTTCTTC

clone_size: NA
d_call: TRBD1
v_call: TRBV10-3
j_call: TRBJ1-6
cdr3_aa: CATKGTVDNSPLHF
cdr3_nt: TGTGCCACCAAAGGGACAGTAGATAATTCACCCCTCCACTTT

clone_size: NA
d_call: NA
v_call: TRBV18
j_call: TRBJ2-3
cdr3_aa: CASSPLAGASTDTQYF
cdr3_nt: TGTGCCAGCTCACCACTGGCGGGGGCTAGCACAGATACGCAGTATTTT

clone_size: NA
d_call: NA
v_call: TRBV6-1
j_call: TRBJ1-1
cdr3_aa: CASSEYGGDSFF
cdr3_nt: TGTGCCAGCAGTGAATACGGAGGGGACTCTTTCTTT

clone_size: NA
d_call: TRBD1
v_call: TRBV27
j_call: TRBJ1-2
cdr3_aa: CASSPLDRVYGYTF
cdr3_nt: TGTGCCAGCAGTCCCTTGGACAGGGTCTATGGCTACACCTTC

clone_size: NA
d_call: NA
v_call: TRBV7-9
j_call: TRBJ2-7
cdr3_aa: CASSFSSRYEQYF
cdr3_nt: TGTGCCAGCAGCTTCTCCTCTCGCTACGAGCAGTACTTC

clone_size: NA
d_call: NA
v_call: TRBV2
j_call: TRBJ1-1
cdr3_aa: CASSQGTEAFF
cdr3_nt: TGTGCCAGCAGTCAGGGAACTGAAGCTTTCTTT

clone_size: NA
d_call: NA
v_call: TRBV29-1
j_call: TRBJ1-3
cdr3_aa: CSADDRRSGNTIYF
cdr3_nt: TGCAGCGCTGATGACAGACGCTCTGGAAACACCATATATTTT

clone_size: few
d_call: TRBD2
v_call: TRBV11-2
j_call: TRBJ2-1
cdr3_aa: CASRGLAGYNEQFF
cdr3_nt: TGTGCCAGCAGGGGACTAGCGGGGTACAATGAGCAGTTCTTC

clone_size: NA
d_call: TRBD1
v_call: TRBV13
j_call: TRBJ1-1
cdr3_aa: CASSQTGENTEAFF
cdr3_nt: TGTGCCAGCAGCCAAACAGGGGAGAACACTGAAGCTTTCTTT

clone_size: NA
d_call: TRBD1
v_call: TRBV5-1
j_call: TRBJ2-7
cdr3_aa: CASSEADRGPNEQYF
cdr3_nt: TGCGCCAGCAGCGAAGCGGACAGGGGGCCCAACGAGCAGTACTTC

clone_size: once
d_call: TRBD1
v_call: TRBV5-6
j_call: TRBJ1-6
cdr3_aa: CASRKTGEGSPLHF
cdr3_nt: TGTGCCAGCAGAAAGACAGGGGAGGGTTCACCCCTCCACTTT

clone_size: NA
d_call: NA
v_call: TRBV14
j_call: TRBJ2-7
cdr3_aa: CASSQSGYEQYF
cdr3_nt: TGTGCCAGCAGCCAATCAGGCTACGAGCAGTACTTC

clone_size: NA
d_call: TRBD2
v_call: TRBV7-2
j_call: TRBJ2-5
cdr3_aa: CASSSGLAGRDPGAQYF
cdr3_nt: TGTGCCAGCAGCTCCGGACTAGCGGGGAGGGATCCGGGGGCCCAGTACTTC